The 9 T cell receptor beta chains in this list originate from one sample, sequenced in a study of OX40 agonist ivuxolimab in advanced cancers. Profiling relied on immunoSEQ multiplex PCR, and the TCRdb table lists in-frame clones only, not all of them. The sample includes 30,000 or so clones, around 86% of them seen just once. The sequenced sample was CD4+ or CD8+ T cells sorted from blood, obtained in a trial of the OX40 agonist ivuxolimab. The receptor source for this set is an adult with an advanced solid tumor such as melanoma, head and neck, liver or kidney cancer.

This rearrangement joins TRBV19 to TRBJ2-2, with 8 bases fitting TRBD2. V lost 5 bases and J lost 5; bases outside the gene matches: 10. In germline, CDR1 is LNHDA, CDR2 SQIVND (reference sequence). The CDR3 extends over 16 amino acids. For the CDR3, the DNA is TGTGCCAGTAGTCCCCCATTAGCGGGAAATACCGGGGAGCTGTTTTTT. Its translation: CASSPPLAGNTGELFF. Looking up the rest from reference TRBV19 and TRBJ2-2 gives the full variable domain: DGGITQSPKYLFRKEGQNVTLSCEQNLNHDAMYWYRQDPGQGLRLIYYSQIVNDFQKGDIAEGYSVSREKKESFPLTVTSAQKNPTAFYLCASSPPLAGNTGELFFGEGSRLTVL.

This clone was observed a few times. The J gene is TRBJ2-2, the V gene TRBV9; D gene unclear. CDR3 size: 12 residues. Trimming removed 3 bases at V and 6 bases at J, with 6 bases between. Germline lookup yields CDR1 SGDLS and CDR2 YYNGEE. The CDR3 is CASSDPAGELFF. CDR3 in DNA: TGTGCCAGCAGCGACCCCGCCGGGGAGCTGTTTTTT.

V usage is TRBV27 and J usage is TRBJ2-3, with 8 bases fitting TRBD2. The CDR3 has 16 amino acids. The V segment lost 6 bases and the J segment 2 bases; nucleotides outside the gene matches: 10. CDR1 and CDR2 (germline): MNHEY, SMNVEV (reference sequence). The CDR3 here is CASRARGGVPTDTQYF. The DNA of the CDR3 is TGTGCCAGCAGGGCCCGGGGGGGGGTCCCCACAGATACGCAGTATTTT.

This clone was recorded only once. V and J are TRBV5-6 and TRBJ2-5; 9 bases agree with TRBD1. The CDR3 totals 14 residues. Unmatched junction bases numbered 2, after V lost 3 bases and J lost 2 bases. Germline V gene data show CDR1 as SGHDT and CDR2 as YYEEEE. The CDR3 DNA follows: TGTGCCAGCAGCTGGGGGACAGGGCAAGAGACCCAGTACTTC. It codes for CASSWGTGQETQYF.

This clone was seen just once. The genes are TRBV5-6 and TRBJ2-1, with TRBD2 as a possible D gene (6 bases). Germline assignment: CDR1 SGHDT and CDR2 YYEEEE. The length of the CDR3 is 14 residues. The V end was cut by 7 bases, the J end by 2 bases, with 13 bases between. CDR3 in DNA: TGTGCCAGCGGCACCGGGACTGCCTACAATGAGCAGTTCTTC. It yields the protein CASGTGTAYNEQFF.

The chain carries TRBV11-3 and TRBJ2-4, with a weak D call TRBD1 (5 bases). The germline V gene encodes CDR1 SGHNT and CDR2 YENEEA. The V and J ends lost 1 base and 0 bases respectively, with 10 bases between them. This CDR3 comprises 16 residues. CDR3 nucleotide sequence: TGTGCCAGCAGCTTAGGACAGTTCCTAGCCAAAAACATTCAGTACTTC. It codes for CASSLGQFLAKNIQYF. Based on the CDR3 plus reference TRBV11-3 and TRBJ2-4, the full variable domain is EAGVVQSPRYKIIEKKQPVAFWCNPISGHNTLYWYLQNLGQGPELLIRYENEEAVDDSQLPKDRFSAERLKGVDSTLKIQPAELGDSAVYLCASSLGQFLAKNIQYFGAGTRLSVL.

V and J are TRBV19 and TRBJ2-6; tentative D call: TRBD2 (5 bases). In germline, CDR1 is LNHDA, CDR2 SQIVND (reference sequence). Trimming removed 1 base at V and 1 base at J, with 8 bases between. The CDR3 sequence is 16 residues long. CDR3 in amino acids: CASSIVPGSGANVLTF. The CDR3 DNA is TGTGCCAGTAGTATAGTGCCGGGGTCTGGGGCCAACGTCCTGACTTTC.

V and J are TRBV19 and TRBJ2-3; 10 bases fit TRBD2. Per germline, CDR1 LNHDA and CDR2 SQIVND (reference sequence). This CDR3 contains 17 residues. After removal of 4 bases from V and 1 base from J, the junction contained 8 bases not matched to a gene. The CDR3 bases are TGTGCCAGTAGTACTCAGGGCGGGACTAGCGGCACAGATACGCAGTATTTT. Translation gives CASSTQGGTSGTDTQYF.

This rearrangement joins TRBV7-9 to TRBJ1-2, with a possible D match to TRBD1 (6 bases). Germline assignment: CDR1 SEHNR and CDR2 FQNEAQ (reference sequence). The length of the CDR3 is 14 residues. V lost 1 base and J lost 4, with 10 bases in between. The CDR3 DNA reads as TGTGCCAGCAGCTTAGAGACAGGCACCTATGGCTACACCTTC. Encoded protein: CASSLETGTYGYTF.